This TCR beta chain was sequenced for a study of Graves' ophthalmopathy and Graves' hyperthyroidism. Investigators amplified TCR beta CDR3 regions from RNA transcripts. RT-PCR with HTBI primers came first, then second-round multiplex PCR. TCRdb reprocessed the multiplex PCR reads with MiXCR, giving one entry per CDR3 protein. The sample holds 300,000 to 350,000 distinct CDR3 sequences, 15% to 20% seen once. The study enrolled ophthalmopathy donors with moderate-to-severe activity, CAS ≥3, NOSPECS ≥4 and duration under 3 months. Study findings and constraints: A 13-signature model separated ophthalmopathy from stable hyperthyroidism, approximately 87% sensitivity, roughly 81% specificity.

CDR3 length equals 15 residues. V trimming: 6 bases; J trimming: 6 bases; junction bases outside the gene matches: 11. Germline CDR1 and CDR2: MNHEY and SVGAGI. This clonotype was seen ten or more times. Its matching antigen is unknown. The TCR comes from an adult man with Graves' ophthalmopathy. What was sequenced was peripheral blood. The V gene is TRBV6-5, the J gene TRBJ1-5; the match to TRBD1 covers 7 bases. This CDR3 reads CASSVDRAYGQPQHF. CDR3 DNA: TGTGCCAGCAGCGTTGACAGGGCTTACGGTCAGCCCCAGCATTTT.